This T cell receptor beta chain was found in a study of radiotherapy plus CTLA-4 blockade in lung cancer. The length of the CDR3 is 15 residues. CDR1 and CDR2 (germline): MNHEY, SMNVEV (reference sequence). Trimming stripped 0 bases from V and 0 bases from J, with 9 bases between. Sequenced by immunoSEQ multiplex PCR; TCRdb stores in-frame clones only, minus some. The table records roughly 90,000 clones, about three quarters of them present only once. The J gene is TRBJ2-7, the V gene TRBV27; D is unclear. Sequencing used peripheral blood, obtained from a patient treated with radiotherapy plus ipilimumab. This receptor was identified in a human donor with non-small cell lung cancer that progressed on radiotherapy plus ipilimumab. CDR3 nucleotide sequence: TGTGCCAGCAGTTTATCGTACAGTCCCTCCTACGAGCAGTACTTC. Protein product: CASSLSYSPSYEQYF.